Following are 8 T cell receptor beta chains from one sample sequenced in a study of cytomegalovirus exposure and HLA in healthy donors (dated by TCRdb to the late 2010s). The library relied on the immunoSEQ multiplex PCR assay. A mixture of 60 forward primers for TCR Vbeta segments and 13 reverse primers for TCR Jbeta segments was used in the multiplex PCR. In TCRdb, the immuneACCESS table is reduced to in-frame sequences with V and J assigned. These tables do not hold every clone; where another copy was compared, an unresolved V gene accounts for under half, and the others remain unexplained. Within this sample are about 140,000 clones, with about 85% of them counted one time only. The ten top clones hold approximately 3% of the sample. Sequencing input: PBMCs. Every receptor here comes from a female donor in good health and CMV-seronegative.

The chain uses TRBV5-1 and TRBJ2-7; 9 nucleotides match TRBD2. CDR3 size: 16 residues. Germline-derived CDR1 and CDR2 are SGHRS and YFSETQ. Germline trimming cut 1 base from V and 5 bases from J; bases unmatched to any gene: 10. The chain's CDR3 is CASSLTALGLADEQYF. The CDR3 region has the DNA TGCGCCAGCAGCTTGACGGCATTGGGACTAGCCGACGAGCAGTACTTC.

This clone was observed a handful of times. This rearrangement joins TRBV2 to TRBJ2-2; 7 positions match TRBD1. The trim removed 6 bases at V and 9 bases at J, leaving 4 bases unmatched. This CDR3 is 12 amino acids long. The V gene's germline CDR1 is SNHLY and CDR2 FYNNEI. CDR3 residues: CASSLQGWELFF. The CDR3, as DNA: TGTGCCAGCAGCCTACAGGGGTGGGAGCTGTTTTTT.

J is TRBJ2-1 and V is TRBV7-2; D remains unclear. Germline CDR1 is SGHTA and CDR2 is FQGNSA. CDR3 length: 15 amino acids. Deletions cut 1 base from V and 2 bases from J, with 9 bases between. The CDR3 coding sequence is TGTGCCAGCAGCTTAGATTGGGCAACCTACAATGAGCAGTTCTTC. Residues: CASSLDWATYNEQFF.

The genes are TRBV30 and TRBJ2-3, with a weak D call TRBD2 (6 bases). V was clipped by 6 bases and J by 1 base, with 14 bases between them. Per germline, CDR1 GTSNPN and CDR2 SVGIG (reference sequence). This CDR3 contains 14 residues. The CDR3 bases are TGTGCCTGCATGACTAGTTGGGGCACAGATACGCAGTATTTT. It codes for CACMTSWGTDTQYF.

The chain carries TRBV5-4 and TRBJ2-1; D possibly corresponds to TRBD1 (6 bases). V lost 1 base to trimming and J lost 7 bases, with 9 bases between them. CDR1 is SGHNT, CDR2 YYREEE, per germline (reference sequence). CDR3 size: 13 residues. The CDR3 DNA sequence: TGTGCCAGCAGCTTGCCGACAGGTAATGAGCAGTTCTTC. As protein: CASSLPTGNEQFF.

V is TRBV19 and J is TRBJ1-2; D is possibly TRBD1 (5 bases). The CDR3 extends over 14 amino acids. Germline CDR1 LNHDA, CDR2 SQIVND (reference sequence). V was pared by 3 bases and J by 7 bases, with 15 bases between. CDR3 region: CASSIGPGNIGYTF. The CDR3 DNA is TGTGCCAGTAGTATTGGGCCAGGGAATATTGGCTACACCTTC. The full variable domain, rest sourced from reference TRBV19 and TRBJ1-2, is DGGITQSPKYLFRKEGQNVTLSCEQNLNHDAMYWYRQDPGQGLRLIYYSQIVNDFQKGDIAEGYSVSREKKESFPLTVTSAQKNPTAFYLCASSIGPGNIGYTFGSGTRLTVV.

The CDR3 protein is CASSLRGWGTSITDTQYF. CDR3 sequence (DNA): TGTGCCAGCAGCTTAAGAGGTTGGGGGACTAGCATCACAGATACGCAGTATTTT. This chain joins TRBV7-3 and TRBJ2-3, with 9 bases lining up with TRBD2. The V gene end was trimmed by 1 base and the J gene end by 2 bases; junction bases not matched to a gene: 10. Looked up from germline, CDR1 is SGHTA and CDR2 is FQGTGA. This CDR3 region has 18 residues.

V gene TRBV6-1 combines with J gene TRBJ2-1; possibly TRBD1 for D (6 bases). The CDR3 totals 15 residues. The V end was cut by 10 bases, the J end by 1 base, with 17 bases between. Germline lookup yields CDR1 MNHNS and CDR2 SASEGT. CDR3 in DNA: TGTGCCACCTCTTTTCGGGACATTTCCTACAATGAGCAGTTCTTC. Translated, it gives CATSFRDISYNEQFF.